In this sample, the clone carrying this T cell receptor beta chain turned up once. This CDR3 comprises 16 residues. Germline V gene lookup returns CDR1 SGDLS and CDR2 YYNGEE. After removal of 4 bases from V and 5 bases from J, the junction contained 12 bases not matched to a gene. The data originate from a study of blood T cell repertoires in COVID-19. Study details: Sources were T cells, B-cell-depleted T cells, or PBMCs; the material itself was cDNA or gDNA.

Recovered status applied to Cohort 3 donors who had two consecutive negative PCRs. It also applied to those with clearance or with symptom resolution. Authors' methods: Amplification from reference gene primers served as the basis for estimated nucleated cell counts. The data were produced by immunoSEQ multiplex PCR, yet TCRdb's version contains in-frame clones alone and is incomplete. V and J calls and clone size are copied from that table; D and trimming were computed from the DNA. Of around 300,000 clones detected, 88% appear once; the ten largest clones hold around 1%. This rearrangement joins TRBV9 to TRBJ2-5; 9 bases map to TRBD1. The clonotype originates from a woman younger than 45 who had recovered from COVID-19. What was sequenced was PBMCs or T cells enriched from blood (not recorded which). In nucleotides, the CDR3 is TGTGCCAGCAGCAGAACAACCGGGACAGGGCAGGAGACCCAGTACTTC. Residues: CASSRTTGTGQETQYF.